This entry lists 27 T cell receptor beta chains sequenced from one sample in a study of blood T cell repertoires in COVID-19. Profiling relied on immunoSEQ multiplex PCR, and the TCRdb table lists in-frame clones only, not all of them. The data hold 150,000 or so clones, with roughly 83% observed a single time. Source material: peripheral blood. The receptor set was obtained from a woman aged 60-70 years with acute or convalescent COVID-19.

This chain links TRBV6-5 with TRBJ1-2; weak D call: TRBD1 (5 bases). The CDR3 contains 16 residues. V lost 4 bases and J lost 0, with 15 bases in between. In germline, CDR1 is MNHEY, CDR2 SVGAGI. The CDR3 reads CASSSDRLMSNYGYTF. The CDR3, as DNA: TGTGCCAGCAGTTCCGACAGACTCATGTCTAACTATGGCTACACCTTC.

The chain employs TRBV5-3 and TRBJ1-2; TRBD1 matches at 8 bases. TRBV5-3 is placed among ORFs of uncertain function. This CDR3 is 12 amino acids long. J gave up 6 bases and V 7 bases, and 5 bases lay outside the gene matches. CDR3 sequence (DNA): TGTGCCAGATCCGGGACAGGAGATGGCTACACCTTC. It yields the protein CARSGTGDGYTF.

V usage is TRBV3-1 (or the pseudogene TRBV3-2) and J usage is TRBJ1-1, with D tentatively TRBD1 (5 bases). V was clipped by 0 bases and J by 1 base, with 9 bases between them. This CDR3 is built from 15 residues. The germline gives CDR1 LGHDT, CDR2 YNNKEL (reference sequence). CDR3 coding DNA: TGTGCCAGCAGCCAAGAAGGGGTGTGGAACACTGAAGCTTTCTTT. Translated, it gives CASSQEGVWNTEAFF.

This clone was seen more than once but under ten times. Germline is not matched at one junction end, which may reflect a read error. The CDR3 region is CASSLDGAGRNVKLFF. The CDR3 region has the DNA TGTGCCAGCAGCTTAGATGGTGCAGGGCGTAATGTAAAACTGTTTTTT. The chain joins TRBV7-9 to TRBJ1-4; tentatively, D is TRBD1 (5 bases). Germline V lookup: CDR1 SEHNR, CDR2 FQNEAQ (reference sequence). The CDR3 runs 16 residues. Full variable domain (outside the CDR3, taken from reference TRBV7-9 and TRBJ1-4): DTGVSQNPRHKITKRGQNVTFRCDPISEHNRLYWYRQTLGQGPEFLTYFQNEAQLEKSRLLSDRFSAERPKGSFSTLEIQRTEQGDSAMYLCASSLDGAGRNVKLFFGSGTQLSVL.

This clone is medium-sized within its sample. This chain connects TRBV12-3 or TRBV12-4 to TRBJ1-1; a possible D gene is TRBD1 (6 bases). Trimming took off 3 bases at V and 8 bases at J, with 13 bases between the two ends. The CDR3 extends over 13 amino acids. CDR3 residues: CASSFGGAGEAFF. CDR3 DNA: TGTGCCAGCAGTTTCGGGGGGGCAGGGGAAGCTTTCTTT.

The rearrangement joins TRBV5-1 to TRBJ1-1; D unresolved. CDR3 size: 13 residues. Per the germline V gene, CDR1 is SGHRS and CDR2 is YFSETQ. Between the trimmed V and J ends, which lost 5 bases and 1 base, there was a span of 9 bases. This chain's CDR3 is CASSREANTEAFF. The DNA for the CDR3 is TGCGCCAGCAGTCGGGAAGCGAACACTGAAGCTTTCTTT.

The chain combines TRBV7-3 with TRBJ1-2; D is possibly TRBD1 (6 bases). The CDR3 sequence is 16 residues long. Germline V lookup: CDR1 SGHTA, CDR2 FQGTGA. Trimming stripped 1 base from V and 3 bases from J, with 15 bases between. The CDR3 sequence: CASSLNGGGNDYGYTF. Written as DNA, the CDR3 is TGTGCCAGCAGCTTAAACGGCGGGGGCAACGACTATGGCTACACCTTC.

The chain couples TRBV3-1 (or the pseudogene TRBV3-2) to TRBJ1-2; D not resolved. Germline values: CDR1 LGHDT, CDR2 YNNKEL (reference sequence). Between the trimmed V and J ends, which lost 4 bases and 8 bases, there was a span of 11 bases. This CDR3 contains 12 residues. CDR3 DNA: TGTGCCAGCAGCCCGGCCCGCGGCGGCTACACCTTC. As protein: CASSPARGGYTF.

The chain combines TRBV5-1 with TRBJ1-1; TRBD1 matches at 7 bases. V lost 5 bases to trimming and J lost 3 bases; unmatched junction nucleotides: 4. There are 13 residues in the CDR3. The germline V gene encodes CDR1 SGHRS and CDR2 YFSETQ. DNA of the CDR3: TGCGCCAGCAGGATCACAGGGGACACTGAAGCTTTCTTT. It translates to CASRITGDTEAFF.

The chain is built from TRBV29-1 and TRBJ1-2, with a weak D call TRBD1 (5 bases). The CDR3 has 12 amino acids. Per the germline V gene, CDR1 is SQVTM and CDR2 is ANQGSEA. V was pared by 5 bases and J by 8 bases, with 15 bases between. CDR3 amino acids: CSVSQGLGGYTF. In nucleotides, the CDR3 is TGCAGCGTTTCCCAGGGTTTAGGAGGCTACACCTTC.

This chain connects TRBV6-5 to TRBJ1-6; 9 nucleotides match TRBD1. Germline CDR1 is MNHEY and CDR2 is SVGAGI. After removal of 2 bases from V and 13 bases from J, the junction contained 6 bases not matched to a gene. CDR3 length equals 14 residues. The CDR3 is CASSYGQGRWPLHF. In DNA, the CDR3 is TGTGCCAGCAGTTACGGACAGGGGAGGTGGCCCCTCCACTTT.

As DNA, the CDR3 is TGTGCCAGCAGCCTAATTAACCTCGGGACAGGTACCGCCAAGCAGTACTTC. Encoded protein: CASSLINLGTGTAKQYF. The chain joins TRBV7-2 to TRBJ2-7; the match to TRBD1 covers 8 bases. CDR1 and CDR2 (germline): SGHTA, FQGNSA. The CDR3 loop spans 17 amino acids. The junction had 20 bases not matched to a gene; V was cut back by 5 bases and J by 8 bases. Full variable domain (missing parts from reference TRBV7-2 and TRBJ2-7): GAGVSQSPSNKVTEKGKDVELRCDPISGHTALYWYRQSLGQGLEFLIYFQGNSAPDKSGLPSDRFSAERTGGSVSTLTIQRTQQEDSAVYLCASSLINLGTGTAKQYFGPGTRLTVT.

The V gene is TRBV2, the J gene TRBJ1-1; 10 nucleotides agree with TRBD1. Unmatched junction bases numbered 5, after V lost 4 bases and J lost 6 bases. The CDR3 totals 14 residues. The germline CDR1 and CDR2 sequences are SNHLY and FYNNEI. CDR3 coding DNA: TGTGCCAGCAGTGGATCTGACAGGGGGCCTGAAGCTTTCTTT. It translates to CASSGSDRGPEAFF.

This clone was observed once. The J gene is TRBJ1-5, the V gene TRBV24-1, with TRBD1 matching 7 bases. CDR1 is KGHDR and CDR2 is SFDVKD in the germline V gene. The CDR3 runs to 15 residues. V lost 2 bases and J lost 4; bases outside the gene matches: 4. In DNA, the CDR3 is TGTGCCACCAGTGATTCAAGGACAGGTAATCAGCCCCAGCATTTT. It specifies CATSDSRTGNQPQHF.

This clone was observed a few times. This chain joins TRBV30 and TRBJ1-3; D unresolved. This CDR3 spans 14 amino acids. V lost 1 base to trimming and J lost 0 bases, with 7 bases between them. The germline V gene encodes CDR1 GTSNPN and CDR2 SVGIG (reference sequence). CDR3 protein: CAWSGWASGNTIYF. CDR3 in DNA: TGTGCCTGGAGTGGGTGGGCCTCTGGAAACACCATATATTTT.

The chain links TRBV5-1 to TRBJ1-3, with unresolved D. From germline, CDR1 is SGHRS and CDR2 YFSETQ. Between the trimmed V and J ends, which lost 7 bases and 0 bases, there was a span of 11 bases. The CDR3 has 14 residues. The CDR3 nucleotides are TGCGCCAGCTCGGAGGGTTCCTCTGGAAACACCATATATTTT. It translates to CASSEGSSGNTIYF.

The CDR3 region has the DNA TGTGCCAGCAGACCCGGGGGTAGCAATCAGCCCCAGCATTTT. This codes for CASRPGGSNQPQHF. The chain links TRBV27 to TRBJ1-5, with a possible D match to TRBD1 (5 bases). The CDR3 is 14 residues long. V dropped 6 bases and J dropped 0 bases, with 9 bases sitting between them. CDR1 MNHEY and CDR2 SMNVEV come from the germline V gene (reference sequence).

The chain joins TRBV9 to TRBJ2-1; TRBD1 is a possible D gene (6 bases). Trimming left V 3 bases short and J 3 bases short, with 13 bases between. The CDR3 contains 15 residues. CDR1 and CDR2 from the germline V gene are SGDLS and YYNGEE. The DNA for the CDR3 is TGTGCCAGCAGCGCCTCGACAGGTGACTACAATGAGCAGTTCTTC. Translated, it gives CASSASTGDYNEQFF. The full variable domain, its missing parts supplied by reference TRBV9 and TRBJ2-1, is DSGVTQTPKHLITATGQRVTLRCSPRSGDLSVYWYQQSLDQGLQFLIQYYNGEERAKGNILERFSAQQFPDLHSELNLSSLELGDSALYFCASSASTGDYNEQFFGPGTRLTVL.

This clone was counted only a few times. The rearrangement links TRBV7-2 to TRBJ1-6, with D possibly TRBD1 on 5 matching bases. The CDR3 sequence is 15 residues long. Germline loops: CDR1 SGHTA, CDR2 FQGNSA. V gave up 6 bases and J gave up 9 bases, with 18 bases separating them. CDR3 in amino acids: CASSLLGRAGSPLHF. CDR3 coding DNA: TGTGCCAGCAGTCTACTTGGCAGGGCTGGTTCACCCCTCCACTTT.

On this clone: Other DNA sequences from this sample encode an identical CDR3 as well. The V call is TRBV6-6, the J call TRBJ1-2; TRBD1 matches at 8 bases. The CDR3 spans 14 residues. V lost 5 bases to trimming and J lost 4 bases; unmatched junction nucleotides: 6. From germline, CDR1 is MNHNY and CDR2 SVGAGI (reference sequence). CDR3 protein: CASSLGQGGYGYTF. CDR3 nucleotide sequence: TGTGCCAGCAGTCTCGGACAGGGCGGCTATGGCTACACCTTC.

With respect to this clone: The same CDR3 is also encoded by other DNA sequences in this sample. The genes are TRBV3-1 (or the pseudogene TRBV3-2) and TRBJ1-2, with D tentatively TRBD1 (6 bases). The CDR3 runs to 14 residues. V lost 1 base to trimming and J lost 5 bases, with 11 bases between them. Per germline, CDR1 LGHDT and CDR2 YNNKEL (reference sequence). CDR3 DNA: TGTGCCAGCAGCCAAGGTAACAGGGAGTATGGCTACACCTTC. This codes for CASSQGNREYGYTF.

Here the CDR3 DNA reads TGTGCCAGCAGCTTGGCTAGAACGGATACGCAGTATTTT. Its protein product is CASSLARTDTQYF. The chain couples TRBV7-3 to TRBJ2-3; no firm D call. The CDR3 has 13 residues. CDR1 is SGHTA and CDR2 is FQGTGA in the germline V gene. Trimming took 3 bases from V and 6 from J, leaving 10 bases between them.

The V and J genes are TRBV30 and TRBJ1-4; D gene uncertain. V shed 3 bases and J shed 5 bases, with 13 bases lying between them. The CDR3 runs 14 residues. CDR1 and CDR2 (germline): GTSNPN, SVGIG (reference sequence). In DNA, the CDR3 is TGTGCCTGGAGGAACAGAGCCCCGAATGAAAAACTGTTTTTT. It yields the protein CAWRNRAPNEKLFF.

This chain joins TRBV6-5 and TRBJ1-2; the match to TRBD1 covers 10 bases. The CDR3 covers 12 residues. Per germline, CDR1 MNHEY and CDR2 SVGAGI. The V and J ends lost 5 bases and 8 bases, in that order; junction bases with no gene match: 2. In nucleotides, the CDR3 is TGTGCCAGCAGTAGGGACAGGGGCGGCTACACCTTC. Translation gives CASSRDRGGYTF.

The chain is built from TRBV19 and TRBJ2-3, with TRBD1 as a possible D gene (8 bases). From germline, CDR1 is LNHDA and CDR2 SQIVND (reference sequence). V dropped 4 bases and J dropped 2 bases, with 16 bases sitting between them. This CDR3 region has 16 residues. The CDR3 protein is CASSRRTGTNTDTQYF. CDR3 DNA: TGTGCCAGTAGTAGGAGGACAGGGACTAACACAGATACGCAGTATTTT.

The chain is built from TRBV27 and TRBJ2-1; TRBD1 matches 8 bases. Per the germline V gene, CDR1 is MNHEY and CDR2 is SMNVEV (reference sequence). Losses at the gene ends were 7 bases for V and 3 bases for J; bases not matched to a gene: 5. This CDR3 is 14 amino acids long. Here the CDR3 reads CASKDRVYYNEQFF. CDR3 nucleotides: TGTGCCAGCAAGGACAGGGTGTACTACAATGAGCAGTTCTTC.

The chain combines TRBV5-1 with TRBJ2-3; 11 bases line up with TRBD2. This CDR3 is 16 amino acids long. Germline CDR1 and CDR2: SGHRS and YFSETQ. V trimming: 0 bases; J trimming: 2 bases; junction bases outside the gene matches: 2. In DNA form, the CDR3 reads TGCGCCAGCAGCTTGGCGACTAGCGGGGACACAGATACGCAGTATTTT. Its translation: CASSLATSGDTDTQYF.